Presented here are 30 T cell receptor beta chains from one specimen sequenced in a study of blood T cell repertoires in COVID-19. TCRdb's table, derived via immunoSEQ multiplex PCR, lists solely in-frame clones and lacks some. Of over 150,000 clones in the sample, over 70% were seen once. Sequencing was performed on peripheral blood. The receptors stem from a woman aged 55-70 years with acute or convalescent COVID-19.

V usage is TRBV10-1 and J usage is TRBJ2-7; TRBD1 agrees at 7 bases. CDR1 is WNHNN and CDR2 is SYGVQD in the germline V gene (reference sequence). The CDR3 has 14 amino acids. V dropped 4 bases and J dropped 2; count of bases not matched to a gene: 5. CDR3 sequence (DNA): TGCGCCAGCAGTGCCGGGACAGCCCCCTACGAGCAGTACTTC. Protein product: CASSAGTAPYEQYF.

J is TRBJ1-2 and V is TRBV24-1, with no clear D. The germline gives CDR1 KGHDR, CDR2 SFDVKD. V lost 11 bases, J lost 0 bases, and 24 bases lay in between. The CDR3 runs 17 residues. CDR3: CAKGTGVELLPNYGYTF. Here the CDR3 DNA reads TGTGCCAAAGGTACCGGGGTTGAACTTTTACCTAACTATGGCTACACCTTC.

CDR3 in amino acids: CASSQDPVGQAWPYNSPLHF. Written as DNA, the CDR3 is TGTGCCAGCAGCCAAGACCCAGTGGGACAGGCTTGGCCCTATAATTCACCCCTCCACTTT. This chain connects TRBV4-2 to TRBJ1-6, with 8 bases fitting TRBD1. V lost 0 bases, J lost 2 bases, and 12 bases stayed unmatched. The germline gives CDR1 LGHNA, CDR2 YNFKEQ. The CDR3 sequence is 20 residues long.

The V and J genes are TRBV7-9 and TRBJ2-3, with TRBD1 as a possible D gene (7 bases). The CDR3 covers 12 residues. The ends were cut back, 5 bases at V and 8 bases at J, with 11 bases in the middle. The germline V gene has CDR1 SEHNR and CDR2 FQNEAQ (reference sequence). The chain's CDR3 is CASSPRGATQYF. As DNA, the CDR3 is TGTGCCAGCAGCCCCAGGGGGGCTACGCAGTATTTT.

The V gene is TRBV12-5, the J gene TRBJ1-2, with TRBD1 as a possible D gene (6 bases). The CDR3 has 13 amino acids. Germline assignment: CDR1 LGHNT and CDR2 FRNRAP. V lost 1 base to trimming and J lost 7 bases, with 10 bases between them. In nucleotides, the CDR3 is TGTGCTAGTGGTTTGGGGACAGAAGTTGGCTACACCTTC. This sequence encodes CASGLGTEVGYTF.

This chain connects TRBV24-1 to TRBJ1-1, with D maybe TRBD1 (5 bases). The CDR3 sequence is 14 residues long. V lost 6 bases, J lost 8 bases, and 18 bases lay in between. Germline CDR1 KGHDR, CDR2 SFDVKD. The CDR3 here is CATSSPHGTSEAFF. CDR3 nucleotide sequence: TGTGCCACCAGTTCTCCCCACGGGACTTCCGAAGCTTTCTTT.

V gene TRBV7-2 combines with J gene TRBJ2-5, with a possible D match to TRBD2 (7 bases). The ends were cut back, 2 bases at V and 3 bases at J, with 16 bases in the middle. Per germline, CDR1 SGHTA and CDR2 FQGNSA. The CDR3 contains 16 residues. CDR3 nucleotide sequence: TGTGCCAGCAGCTTAAACCCCGGGGGGCCGGAAGAGACCCAGTACTTC. Encoded protein: CASSLNPGGPEETQYF.

This chain links TRBV6-5 with TRBJ1-3, with D unresolved. Germline-derived CDR1 and CDR2 are MNHEY and SVGAGI. The CDR3 spans 15 residues. V lost 4 bases, J lost 6 bases, and 16 bases lay in between. CDR3 in amino acids: CASSLRSALENTIYF. The CDR3 DNA sequence: TGTGCCAGCAGTTTGAGGTCAGCTTTAGAAAACACCATATATTTT.

The rearrangement uses TRBV9 and TRBJ1-1; D remains unclear. V lost 4 bases and J 1 base, leaving 17 bases between the germline ends. Germline assignment: CDR1 SGDLS and CDR2 YYNGEE. CDR3 size: 16 residues. CDR3 sequence reads: CASSLSEGIRNTEAFF. The DNA of the CDR3 is TGTGCCAGCAGCCTTTCCGAGGGCATTAGGAACACTGAAGCTTTCTTT.

The V and J genes are TRBV6-5 and TRBJ2-2; TRBD1 aligns across 7 bases. The length of the CDR3 is 15 residues. Germline V lookup: CDR1 MNHEY, CDR2 SVGAGI. J gave up 0 bases and V 6 bases, and 4 bases lay outside the gene matches. DNA of the CDR3: TGTGCCAGCAGCAGACAGGGCGCGAACACCGGGGAGCTGTTTTTT. Protein: CASSRQGANTGELFF.

This clone has more than one count but fewer than ten. CDR3 protein: CASSLAAANYGYTF. The CDR3 region has the DNA TGTGCCAGCAGCTTAGCTGCGGCAAACTATGGCTACACCTTC. The chain couples TRBV11-2 to TRBJ1-2; D ambiguous. Germline CDR1 SGHAT, CDR2 FQNNGV. There are 14 residues in the CDR3. Trimming pared 1 base from V and 2 bases from J, leaving 8 bases between.

Here the CDR3 DNA reads TGTGCCAGCAGACCTACAGGGAACACCGGGGAGCTGTTTTTT. Amino acids: CASRPTGNTGELFF. The chain couples TRBV6-2 or TRBV6-3 to TRBJ2-2; possibly TRBD1 for D (5 bases). Trimming removed 6 bases at V and 1 base at J, with 9 bases between. This CDR3 contains 14 residues. Germline V gene sequence: CDR1 MNHEY, CDR2 SVGEGT.

The chain uses TRBV21-1 and TRBJ2-7; TRBD1 reflects the table's D call only, with no check against the DNA. TRBV21-1 is a pseudogene segment. The CDR3 covers 16 residues. Here the CDR3 DNA reads TGTGCCAGCAGCAAAGAGGGGCACAGGGGTCCCTACGAGCAGTACTTC. Translated: CASSKEGHRGPYEQYF.

This sequence joins TRBV6-5 and TRBJ2-7, with 7 bases aligning to TRBD1. Per germline, CDR1 MNHEY and CDR2 SVGAGI. V lost 5 bases and J lost 7; bases outside the gene matches: 11. The CDR3 runs to 14 residues. CDR3 region: CASSPWTGLREQYF. CDR3 in DNA: TGTGCCAGCAGTCCTTGGACAGGTCTTAGGGAGCAGTACTTC.

The chain links TRBV6-5 to TRBJ1-1; a weak D match, TRBD1 (6 bases). Germline V lookup: CDR1 MNHEY, CDR2 SVGAGI. The CDR3 has 14 amino acids. V was cut by 5 bases and J by 0 bases, with 10 bases left in between. Written as DNA, the CDR3 is TGTGCCAGCAGTCAGGGGTCCCTGAACACTGAAGCTTTCTTT. This gives the protein CASSQGSLNTEAFF.

V usage is TRBV2 and J usage is TRBJ1-2, with a tentative D call TRBD1 (5 bases). Trimming took off 7 bases at V and 4 bases at J, with 10 bases between the two ends. The germline CDR1 and CDR2 sequences are SNHLY and FYNNEI. This CDR3 is built from 12 residues. The CDR3 DNA reads as TGTGCCAGCAAGGGGTACGGCTATGGCTACACCTTC. Amino acid sequence: CASKGYGYGYTF.

The J gene is TRBJ2-7, the V gene TRBV5-1; 7 nucleotides agree with TRBD1. The CDR3 has 14 amino acids. Losses at the gene ends were 5 bases for V and 9 bases for J; bases not matched to a gene: 14. Germline V gene data show CDR1 as SGHRS and CDR2 as YFSETQ. Written as DNA, the CDR3 is TGCGCCAGCAGTTTACGGGACAGCCCAGGAGGGCAGTACTTC. This codes for CASSLRDSPGGQYF.

This clone has only a few counts. The CDR3 DNA is TGTGCCAGCAGTGACGGTGGAGGAGGAGGCTATGGCTACACCTTC. Translated, it gives CASSDGGGGGYGYTF. The chain links TRBV6-1 to TRBJ1-2; D call uncertain. Trimming cost V 3 bases and J 4 bases, with 15 bases left between them. Germline loops: CDR1 MNHNS, CDR2 SASEGT. The CDR3 runs to 15 residues.

Only one count was recorded for this clone. The chain combines TRBV28 with TRBJ2-2, with a tentative D call TRBD1 (6 bases). Trimming stripped 4 bases from V and 5 bases from J, with 17 bases between. The V gene's germline CDR1 is MDHEN and CDR2 SYDVKM. The CDR3 is made up of 16 amino acids. The CDR3 protein is CASSSTHRAGTGELFF. CDR3 in DNA: TGTGCCAGCAGTTCCACCCACAGGGCCGGAACCGGGGAGCTGTTTTTT.

This chain joins TRBV5-1 and TRBJ2-5; a possible D gene is TRBD2 (6 bases). V was shortened by 4 bases and J by 1 base, with 20 bases between the two germline ends. Germline lookup yields CDR1 SGHRS and CDR2 YFSETQ. The CDR3 contains 17 residues. CDR3: CASSRSAGRRIQETQYF. The CDR3 DNA reads TGCGCCAGCAGCAGATCTGCGGGACGCCGAATCCAAGAGACCCAGTACTTC.

The chain joins TRBV30 to TRBJ2-1, with D perhaps TRBD1 (6 bases). The CDR3 sequence is 14 residues long. CDR1 and CDR2 from the germline V gene are GTSNPN and SVGIG (reference sequence). Trimming removed 2 bases from V and 4 bases from J, with 12 bases in between. CDR3 region: CAWSLGTQYNEQFF. For the CDR3, the DNA is TGTGCCTGGAGTCTCGGGACACAGTACAATGAGCAGTTCTTC.

The chain uses TRBV7-6 and TRBJ2-7; 8 bases line up with TRBD1. Trimming at V came to 4 bases and at J to 0 bases, leaving 11 bases not matched to a gene. The germline gives CDR1 SGHVS, CDR2 FNYEAQ. The CDR3 runs to 17 residues. CDR3 sequence (DNA): TGTGCCAGCAGCTCCCAAATGACAGGGGCGGTCTCCTACGAGCAGTACTTC. Protein product: CASSSQMTGAVSYEQYF. Looking up the rest from reference TRBV7-6 and TRBJ2-7 gives the full variable domain: GAGVSQSPRYKVTKRGQDVALRCDPISGHVSLYWYRQALGQGPEFLTYFNYEAQQDKSGLPNDRFSAERPEGSISTLTIQRTEQRDSAMYRCASSSQMTGAVSYEQYFGPGTRLTVT.

The chain recombines TRBV30 with TRBJ1-4; D remains ambiguous. Trimming pared 1 base from V and 3 bases from J, leaving 12 bases between. Germline V lookup: CDR1 GTSNPN, CDR2 SVGIG (reference sequence). The CDR3 has 15 residues. In nucleotides, the CDR3 is TGTGCCTGGAGTGAACGGGGTAGGGCTAATGAAAAACTGTTTTTT. It codes for CAWSERGRANEKLFF. Variable domain in full (rest from reference TRBV30 and TRBJ1-4): SQTIHQWPATLVQPVGSPLSLECTVEGTSNPNLYWYRQAAGRGLQLLFYSVGIGQISSEVPQNLSASRPQDRQFILSSKKLLLSDSGFYLCAWSERGRANEKLFFGSGTQLSVL.

V usage is TRBV7-2 and J usage is TRBJ2-1, with 13 bases lining up with TRBD2. With V trimmed by 7 bases and J by 8 bases, 11 bases remained unmatched. Germline CDR1 and CDR2: SGHTA and FQGNSA. This CDR3 region has 16 residues. The DNA for the CDR3 is TGTGCCAGCAACCCCAGGGGGACTAGCGGGGTCTATGAGCAGTTCTTC. Its protein is CASNPRGTSGVYEQFF.

The sample holds one count of this clone. Additional DNA sequences in this sample encode the identical CDR3. The rearrangement joins TRBV7-2 to TRBJ2-5, with 13 nucleotides matching TRBD2. The CDR3 has 16 residues. V dropped 1 base and J dropped 4; count of bases not matched to a gene: 3. Germline CDR1 SGHTA, CDR2 FQGNSA. The CDR3 loop reads CASSLGLAGGRETQYF. CDR3 DNA sequence: TGTGCCAGCAGCTTAGGACTAGCGGGGGGTCGAGAGACCCAGTACTTC.

This rearrangement joins TRBV6-5 to TRBJ2-7; D may be TRBD2 (6 bases). The length of the CDR3 is 16 residues. Trimming cost V 2 bases and J 4 bases, with 18 bases left between them. Germline V gene lookup returns CDR1 MNHEY and CDR2 SVGAGI. The CDR3 bases are TGTGCCAGCAGTTACAATTCTGGCGGGGTTTCGTACGAGCAGTACTTC. The encoded protein is CASSYNSGGVSYEQYF.

The chain links TRBV27 to TRBJ1-2; TRBD1 agrees at 7 bases. The CDR3 consists of 15 residues. Germline-derived CDR1 and CDR2 are MNHEY and SMNVEV (reference sequence). The V and J ends lost 4 bases and 4 bases, in that order; junction bases with no gene match: 9. The CDR3 sequence: CASSSSGTETYGYTF. Written as DNA, the CDR3 is TGTGCCAGCAGTTCCTCCGGGACAGAGACCTATGGCTACACCTTC.

The chain carries TRBV6-1 and TRBJ2-3; 10 nucleotides match TRBD2. From germline, CDR1 is MNHNS and CDR2 SASEGT. The CDR3 loop spans 16 amino acids. Germline trimming cut 4 bases from V and 4 bases from J; bases unmatched to any gene: 8. The CDR3 nucleotides read TGTGCCAGCAGTGCGCCGGGACTAGCGTTCGCAGATACGCAGTATTTT. It specifies CASSAPGLAFADTQYF.

This chain links TRBV29-1 with TRBJ1-1, with a possible D match to TRBD1 (6 bases). Trimming took 5 bases from V and 1 from J, leaving 11 bases between them. The CDR3 spans 13 residues. The germline CDR1 and CDR2 sequences are SQVTM and ANQGSEA. The chain's CDR3 is CSVLRGGNTEAFF. DNA for the CDR3: TGCAGCGTTCTGAGGGGGGGGAACACTGAAGCTTTCTTT.

The rearrangement joins TRBV3-1 (or the pseudogene TRBV3-2) to TRBJ1-5, with 9 positions matching TRBD1. The junction had 5 bases not matched to a gene; V was cut back by 5 bases and J by 6 bases. Germline V lookup: CDR1 LGHDT, CDR2 YNNKEL (reference sequence). The CDR3 has 14 residues. For the CDR3, the DNA is TGTGCCAGCAGCTTCGGACAGGGGTTTCAGCCCCAGCATTTT. It translates to CASSFGQGFQPQHF.